This T cell receptor (beta chain) was retrieved from a study of T cells in Graves' hyperthyroidism and ophthalmopathy. Not enrolled were patients with uncontrolled infection, other autoimmune disease, pregnancy or lactation. TCR beta CDR3 regions were amplified from RNA transcripts. HTBI primers were employed in a first-round RT-PCR of the TCR CDR3. From the multiplex PCR reads, TCRdb called clonotypes with MiXCR, one entry per CDR3 protein. Of 300,000 to 500,000 distinct CDR3 sequences listed, around 15% are singletons. Germline V gene data show CDR1 as SGHTS and CDR2 as YDEGEE. Trimming took off 4 bases at V and 8 bases at J, with 19 bases between the two ends. The CDR3 spans 15 residues.

Sample: blood. This clonotype was sampled from a man in his fifties or sixties with Graves' ophthalmopathy. The chain carries TRBV5-8 and TRBJ2-1; tentatively, D is TRBD1 or TRBD2 (5 bases each). Here the CDR3 reads CASSERSGGVDEQFF. The CDR3 nucleotides are TGTGCCAGCAGCGAACGAAGTGGGGGAGTGGATGAGCAGTTCTTC.